Described below is a single TCR beta chain sequence and its context. This sample was taken from a study of cytomegalovirus exposure and HLA in healthy donors. As for the study in general: For the roughly 400 genotyped donors, around 76% fell within the Caucasian-associated ancestry cluster.

Primers: 60 Vbeta forward and 13 Jbeta reverse. Produced via immunoSEQ multiplex PCR; TCRdb's table is partial and in-frame only. The data show some 130,000 clones, around 80% seen once. The trim removed 5 bases at V and 0 bases at J, leaving 10 bases unmatched. From germline, CDR1 is MNHEY and CDR2 SMNVEV (reference sequence). The CDR3 has 16 residues. Input material: PBMCs. The chain couples TRBV27 to TRBJ2-7, with 7 bases matching TRBD1. This receptor was identified in a woman between 50 and 59 years old in good health and CMV-seronegative. The CDR3 nucleotides are TGTGCCAGCAGTCCCCAGACGACAGGGAGCTCCTACGAGCAGTACGTC. Its protein product is CASSPQTTGSSYEQYV.